A single sample gave rise to the 12 T cell receptor beta chains below, sequenced in a study of T-cell memory formation after mild COVID-19. TCRdb reprocessed the 5' RACE reads via MiXCR and lists one record per CDR3 protein. Here the sample spans hundreds of thousands of distinct CDR3 sequences, less than 25% being singletons. The source material was PBMCs or a T cell subset sorted from them (not recorded which). The receptors stem from an adult woman who had mild COVID-19 (a few samples of this study predate the infection). Cell type and time point are not known.

This clonotype showed up just a few times. The V gene is TRBV30, the J gene TRBJ1-1; D is undetermined. In germline, CDR1 is GTSNPN, CDR2 SVGIG (reference sequence). The CDR3 is made up of 13 amino acids. V was cut by 5 bases and J by 8 bases, with 18 bases left in between. In nucleotides, the CDR3 is TGTGCCTGGTCGGGAGGCCGAGGCGAGGAAGCTTTCTTT. It translates to CAWSGGRGEEAFF.

A few counts support this clonotype. The V and J genes are TRBV4-2 and TRBJ2-1; D is unclear. Germline CDR1 reads LGHNA; CDR2 reads YNFKEQ. This CDR3 has 14 residues. The V end lost 0 bases, the J end lost 9 bases, and 12 bases lay between the germline ends. This chain's CDR3 is CASSQDTAFGEQFF. CDR3 in DNA: TGTGCCAGCAGCCAAGATACAGCGTTCGGTGAGCAGTTCTTC.

This clonotype was seen more than once but under ten times. The chain is built from TRBV7-2 and TRBJ2-2, with TRBD1 matching over 8 bases. Germline assignment: CDR1 SGHTA and CDR2 FQGNSA. With V trimmed by 1 base and J by 14 bases, 9 bases remained unmatched. CDR3 length: 14 amino acids. CDR3 coding DNA: TGTGCCAGCAGCTTAGGACAGGGGTTCGGAGAACTGTTTTTT. Protein: CASSLGQGFGELFF.

This clonotype came up a few times. The chain carries TRBV15 and TRBJ1-6, with a weak D call TRBD1 (5 bases). V lost 0 bases and J lost 6, with 18 bases in between. This CDR3 has 18 residues. The germline CDR1 and CDR2 sequences are LNHNV and YYDKDF (reference sequence). CDR3 sequence (DNA): TGTGCCACCAGCAGAGAAGGAGTAGGGGAGGCGAGTAATTCACCCCTCCACTTT. Encoded protein: CATSREGVGEASNSPLHF.

This clonotype was seen only a few times. The V gene is TRBV7-9, the J gene TRBJ1-4, with a tentative D call TRBD1 (5 bases). CDR1 and CDR2 (germline): SEHNR, FQNEAQ (reference sequence). V was trimmed by 5 bases and J by 13 bases, leaving 20 bases between them. The CDR3 consists of 14 residues. The CDR3 nucleotides are TGTGCCAGCAGCCCGCCGGGACGGCCCGAGGGACTGTTTTTT. It specifies CASSPPGRPEGLFF.

The chain employs TRBV11-2 and TRBJ2-1, with 8 bases matching TRBD1. V lost 5 bases, J lost 8 bases, and 5 bases stayed unmatched. CDR1 SGHAT and CDR2 FQNNGV come from the germline V gene. The CDR3 contains 13 residues. CDR3 region: CASSMKDRDEQFF. The CDR3 nucleotides read TGTGCCAGCAGCATGAAGGACAGGGATGAGCAGTTCTTC.

The J gene is TRBJ2-1, the V gene TRBV6-5, with TRBD2 as a possible D gene (6 bases). CDR1 is MNHEY, CDR2 SVGAGI, per germline. Trimming took off 6 bases at V and 5 bases at J, with 11 bases between the two ends. CDR3 length equals 13 residues. CDR3 loop: CASSREDDNEQFF. As DNA, the CDR3 is TGTGCCAGCAGCAGGGAGGACGACAATGAGCAGTTCTTC.

The rearrangement joins TRBV7-8 to TRBJ2-2; tentatively, D is TRBD2 (6 bases). V dropped 7 bases and J dropped 2 bases, with 20 bases sitting between them. The CDR3 length is 17 residues. Per germline, CDR1 SGHVS and CDR2 FQNEAQ. The CDR3 DNA reads TGTGCCAGCACCAATCCTGGGGGGTCCCTCAACACCGGGGAGCTGTTTTTT. Translating it yields CASTNPGGSLNTGELFF.

The table lists this clonotype with a few counts. The junction shows a germline mismatch at one end, possibly a read error. The J gene is TRBJ2-1, the V gene TRBV7-7; D uncertain. The CDR3 totals 13 residues. CDR1 is SSHAT and CDR2 is FNYEAQ in the germline V gene (reference sequence). CDR3 sequence reads: CASSFRLGDKQFF. CDR3 coding DNA: TGTGCTAGCAGCTTTAGGTTAGGAGATAAGCAGTTCTTC.

This clonotype has only a few counts. The rearrangement links TRBV4-1 to TRBJ1-6; weak D call: TRBD1 (6 bases). CDR1 is MGHRA, CDR2 YSYEKL, per germline. The CDR3 length is 18 residues. Trimming cost V 7 bases and J 0 bases, with 19 bases left between them. The CDR3 sequence: CASTSLQGLSSYNSPLHF. As DNA, the CDR3 is TGCGCCAGCACGTCTTTACAGGGTCTAAGCTCCTATAATTCACCCCTCCACTTT.

This clonotype was detected a few times. This rearrangement joins TRBV19 to TRBJ1-1; a weak D match, TRBD1 (5 bases). This CDR3 comprises 15 residues. Germline V CDR1 and CDR2: LNHDA, SQIVND (reference sequence). Trimming took off 7 bases at V and 1 base at J, with 16 bases between the two ends. CDR3 amino acids: CASTFQGGANTEAFF. The CDR3 region has the DNA TGTGCCAGTACCTTTCAGGGTGGGGCGAACACTGAAGCTTTCTTT.

J is TRBJ2-5 and V is TRBV29-1, with D perhaps TRBD2 (5 bases). The CDR3 has 13 residues. Germline V lookup: CDR1 SQVTM, CDR2 ANQGSEA. V was cut by 3 bases and J by 1 base, with 9 bases left in between. The CDR3 spells CSVESGSQETQYF. CDR3 sequence (DNA): TGCAGCGTTGAGAGCGGCAGCCAAGAGACCCAGTACTTC.